This T cell receptor beta chain stems from a study of control samples from healthy donors and cancer patients (dated by TCRdb to about 2020). V lost 4 bases and J lost 5 bases, and the count of bases not matched to a germline gene is 9. CDR1 is given as GTSNPN and CDR2 as SVGIG, both from the germline V gene (reference sequence). The CDR3 goes from the cysteine to the phenylalanine over 15 residues. The DNA shown is the 45-base CDR3, in frame from base 1. To prepare the library, the immunoSEQ multiplex PCR assay was applied. Held by TCRdb, this immuneACCESS table contains in-frame sequences only and omits some clones. Under half of the omission traces to an unresolved V gene where checked; the cause of the rest is unknown. This sample holds 100,000 to 150,000 clones; around 87% were observed only once. The ten top clones hold 9% to 14% of the sample. Points on this clone: Its antigen target is currently unknown. No base-level quality is on record; no much larger clone is a single base apart.

The V and J genes are TRBV30 and TRBJ2-5; the junction holds 11 bases that match TRBD2. The source material was blood. The sequence was obtained from a man aged 25 to 40 in good health. In nucleotides, the sequence is TGTGCCTGGACTCCGGGACTAGCGGTCCACGAGACCCAGTACTTC. This is translated as CAWTPGLAVHETQYF.